The 20 T cell receptor beta chains in this list originate from one sample, sequenced in a study of OX40 agonist ivuxolimab in advanced cancers. Using immunoSEQ multiplex PCR, the repertoire was profiled, and TCRdb retains in-frame clones only, with some absent. The sample contains 80,000 or so clones, approximately 84% of which appear only once. The sample in question was CD4+ or CD8+ T cells sorted from blood, obtained in a trial of the OX40 agonist ivuxolimab. These receptors were collected from an adult with an advanced solid tumor such as melanoma, head and neck, liver or kidney cancer.

This clone was detected once. The chain links TRBV18 to TRBJ2-2; the match to TRBD2 covers 11 bases. V dropped 2 bases and J dropped 3; count of bases not matched to a gene: 11. This CDR3 has 19 amino acids. Germline lookup yields CDR1 KGHSH and CDR2 LQKENI. The chain's CDR3 is CASSPLGTGTSGYTGELFF. DNA of the CDR3: TGTGCCAGCTCACCATTGGGAACCGGGACTAGCGGTTACACCGGGGAGCTGTTTTTT.

The chain employs TRBV5-8 and TRBJ2-3; 7 nucleotides match TRBD1. Trimming cost V 4 bases and J 2 bases; bases outside gene matches: 10. The CDR3 is made up of 16 amino acids. In germline, CDR1 is SGHTS, CDR2 YDEGEE. The CDR3 nucleotides read TGTGCCAGCAGCCCGGGACAGTCAGGGGTCACAGATACGCAGTATTTT. It codes for CASSPGQSGVTDTQYF.

The chain links TRBV2 to TRBJ1-5, with D possibly being TRBD1 (5 bases). V shed 6 bases and J shed 1 base, with 10 bases lying between them. The CDR3 loop spans 14 amino acids. Germline V gene lookup returns CDR1 SNHLY and CDR2 FYNNEI. The CDR3 bases are TGTGCCAGCAGCGGGACCGTAAGCAATCAGCCCCAGCATTTT. This encodes CASSGTVSNQPQHF.

The V gene is TRBV18, the J gene TRBJ2-5; no definite D call. This CDR3 comprises 11 residues. CDR1 is KGHSH and CDR2 is LQKENI in the germline V gene. Trimming removed 6 bases at V and 3 bases at J, with 5 bases between. In nucleotides, the CDR3 is TGTGCCAGCTCGCTAAAAGAGACCCAGTACTTC. Its protein product is CASSLKETQYF.

This sequence joins TRBV6-6 and TRBJ1-4, with 7 bases identical to TRBD1. Germline CDR1 reads MNHNY; CDR2 reads SVGAGI (reference sequence). The CDR3 length is 16 residues. V lost 0 bases, J lost 3 bases, and 4 bases stayed unmatched. In DNA form, the CDR3 reads TGTGCCAGCAGTTACTCGAGACAGGGTCCTAATGAAAAACTGTTTTTT. Translated: CASSYSRQGPNEKLFF.

This chain links TRBV28 with TRBJ2-7; 9 bases map to TRBD2. J lost 2 bases, V lost 3 bases, and 8 bases had no gene match. Per germline, CDR1 MDHEN and CDR2 SYDVKM. This CDR3 has 16 residues. The CDR3 loop reads CASSFLAGVGTYEQYF. The CDR3 DNA follows: TGTGCCAGCAGTTTCTTAGCGGGGGTCGGTACCTACGAGCAGTACTTC.

This clone was detected many times. The CDR3 carries no conserved terminal phenylalanine or tryptophan, so it likely arises from a read error. No DNA is shown, since the ends of the CDR3 on it are uncertain; the CDR3 is the one TCRdb lists. This chain uses TRBV7-9 with TRBJ1-3. The CDR3 sequence runs 12 residues, both termini included. Germline V lookup: CDR1 SEHNR, CDR2 FQNEAQ (reference sequence). CDR3: CASSFNVGEAWS.

This clone has only one observation. The chain carries TRBV29-1 and TRBJ1-1, with TRBD1 as a possible D gene (5 bases). Germline V gene data show CDR1 as SQVTM and CDR2 as ANQGSEA. Trimming removed 4 bases at V and 0 bases at J, with 15 bases between. The CDR3 is 15 amino acids. The CDR3 DNA reads as TGCAGCGTTGGTTCGAGGGGACGAATGAACACTGAAGCTTTCTTT. This encodes CSVGSRGRMNTEAFF.

The chain combines TRBV7-8 with TRBJ2-1; 12 nucleotides line up with TRBD2. Germline lookup yields CDR1 SGHVS and CDR2 FQNEAQ. V lost 3 bases, J lost 3 bases, and 12 bases stayed unmatched. CDR3 size: 19 residues. CDR3 nucleotide sequence: TGTGCCAGCAGCTTTCCTAGGCTAGCGGGAGGGGGGGGCTACAATGAGCAGTTCTTC. Protein sequence: CASSFPRLAGGGGYNEQFF.

This chain connects TRBV11-3 to TRBJ2-5, with TRBD2 matching 8 bases. V shed 5 bases, J shed 5 bases, and the junction held 13 bases outside the gene matches. The germline gives CDR1 SGHNT, CDR2 YENEEA. CDR3 length equals 16 residues. The CDR3 sequence is CASSRAGGEEWETQYF. The CDR3 DNA follows: TGTGCCAGCAGCCGCGCGGGGGGCGAGGAGTGGGAGACCCAGTACTTC.

This chain joins TRBV7-3 and TRBJ2-1; possibly TRBD1 for D (5 bases). The CDR3 covers 13 residues. Trimming stripped 3 bases from V and 3 bases from J, with 6 bases between. Germline V gene data show CDR1 as SGHTA and CDR2 as FQGTGA. CDR3 in amino acids: CASSFDSYNEQFF. In DNA, the CDR3 is TGTGCCAGCAGCTTCGACAGCTACAATGAGCAGTTCTTC.

The chain couples TRBV28 to TRBJ1-2, with D possibly matching TRBD1 (6 bases). The germline V and J ends were trimmed by 6 bases and 2 bases, with 10 bases remaining between them. In germline, CDR1 is MDHEN, CDR2 SYDVKM. The CDR3 has 13 amino acids. The CDR3 here is CASSYDRNYGYTF. In nucleotides, the CDR3 is TGTGCCAGCAGCTACGACAGGAACTATGGCTACACCTTC.

The CDR3 region is CASSRARAGMAGELFF. The DNA for the CDR3 is TGCGCCAGCAGTCGGGCTAGGGCGGGGATGGCTGGGGAGCTGTTTTTT. This chain uses TRBV4-3 with TRBJ2-2; a weak D match, TRBD2 (6 bases). This CDR3 region has 16 residues. Trimming cost V 6 bases and J 8 bases, with 22 bases left between them. Germline V gene data show CDR1 as LGHNA and CDR2 as YSLEER.

The rearrangement links TRBV7-2 to TRBJ2-7, with a weak D call TRBD2 (5 bases). The V end lost 9 bases, the J end lost 6 bases, and 18 bases lay between the germline ends. The CDR3 runs to 13 residues. CDR1 is SGHTA and CDR2 is FQGNSA in the germline V gene. CDR3 protein: CASEGAERFEQYF. The CDR3 nucleotides read TGTGCCAGTGAGGGAGCAGAAAGATTCGAGCAGTACTTC. Drawing the rest from reference TRBV7-2 and TRBJ2-7, the complete variable domain is GAGVSQSPSNKVTEKGKDVELRCDPISGHTALYWYRQSLGQGLEFLIYFQGNSAPDKSGLPSDRFSAERTGGSVSTLTIQRTQQEDSAVYLCASEGAERFEQYFGPGTRLTVT.

This clone was seen more than once but under ten times. The J gene is TRBJ2-2, the V gene TRBV7-2; D call uncertain. Germline CDR1 reads SGHTA; CDR2 reads FQGNSA. The CDR3 totals 13 residues. V was pared by 3 bases and J by 4 bases, with 6 bases between. The CDR3, as DNA: TGTGCCAGCAGCTTGGCCCTCACCGGGGAGCTGTTTTTT. This sequence encodes CASSLALTGELFF.

The J gene is TRBJ1-1, the V gene TRBV7-9; D gene unclear. The CDR3 loop spans 12 amino acids. Per germline, CDR1 SEHNR and CDR2 FQNEAQ (reference sequence). The V end was cut by 8 bases, the J end by 3 bases, with 10 bases between. CDR3 DNA: TGTGCCAGCGGCGGCGCAGACACTGAAGCTTTCTTT. Translation: CASGGADTEAFF.

V is TRBV9 and J is TRBJ1-2; the match to TRBD1 covers 7 bases. The V segment lost 2 bases and the J segment 1 base; nucleotides outside the gene matches: 5. The CDR3 sequence is 15 residues long. CDR1 and CDR2 (germline): SGDLS, YYNGEE. The CDR3 is CASSVRDSLNYGYTF. CDR3 DNA: TGTGCCAGCAGCGTCCGGGACAGTCTTAACTATGGCTACACCTTC.

The chain uses TRBV19 and TRBJ1-5, with D maybe TRBD1 (6 bases). Germline loops: CDR1 LNHDA, CDR2 SQIVND (reference sequence). CDR3 length equals 14 residues. Trimming stripped 2 bases from V and 1 base from J, with 6 bases between. The CDR3 loop is CASSIQGSNQPQHF. CDR3 in DNA: TGTGCCAGTAGTATACAGGGGAGCAATCAGCCCCAGCATTTT.

The CDR3: CSGRGQGYTEAFF. Here the CDR3 DNA reads TGCAGCGGCCGAGGACAGGGGTACACTGAAGCTTTCTTT. V usage is TRBV29-1 and J usage is TRBJ1-1; the match to TRBD1 covers 9 bases. Unmatched junction bases numbered 6, after V lost 7 bases and J lost 3 bases. The CDR3 loop spans 13 amino acids. Germline assignment: CDR1 SQVTM and CDR2 ANQGSEA.

The rearrangement joins TRBV4-1 to TRBJ2-3; D gene uncertain. The germline CDR1 and CDR2 sequences are MGHRA and YSYEKL. The CDR3 runs 11 residues. V was clipped by 1 base and J by 4 bases, with 0 bases between them. The CDR3 reads CASSQADTQYF. The CDR3 DNA reads TGCGCCAGCAGCCAAGCAGATACGCAGTATTTT.